The rows below give T cell receptor beta chains drawn from one sample of a study of tumor-infiltrating lymphocytes in primary liver carcinoma. TCRdb reprocessed the multiplex PCR reads via MiXCR and lists one record per CDR3 protein. This table has about 310,000 distinct CDR3 sequences, roughly 60% appearing once. The sample comprised peripheral blood. The origin of the receptors is a woman under 40 with primary liver carcinoma and hepatitis B virus infection. CDR3s leave out the opening cysteine and the closing phenylalanine or tryptophan.

TRBV6-1,TRBJ2-2,ASRPGQNTGELF
TRBV7-9,TRBJ2-5,ASSISGSMSKQY
TRBV12-3/TRBV12-4,TRBJ2-2,ASSLVSGGYTGELF
TRBV4-3,TRBJ2-1,ASSQHRGMGSGRGNKQF
TRBV6-2/TRBV6-3,TRBJ2-1,ASSRGPYNEQF
TRBV6-5,TRBJ2-2,ASSKGFAGGELF
TRBV2,TRBJ2-7,ASSGLLGYEQY
TRBV11-2,TRBJ2-7,ASSLSSLLAYEKY
TRBV4-3,TRBJ2-2,ASSQDLAVGELF
TRBV11-1,TRBJ1-6,ASSRTLVSPLH
TRBV29-1,TRBJ2-5,SAPADSGVETQY
TRBV11-2,TRBJ2-1,ASRYTSGVYNEQF
TRBV12-3/TRBV12-4,TRBJ2-3,ASSFPTSVKDTQY
TRBV12-5,TRBJ2-1,ASGGDCNEQF
TRBV6-1,TRBJ2-7,LIMGQGSYEQY
TRBV6-5,TRBJ2-7,AINGTGGIYEQY
TRBV12-3/TRBV12-4,TRBJ1-4,ASSLSPVRGEKLF
TRBV4-1,TRBJ2-7,ASSQVSLADSYEQY
TRBV12-3/TRBV12-4,TRBJ1-1,ARSLISEGTEAF
TRBV4-3,TRBJ1-6,ASQDLGTGSSPLH